One TCR beta chain is described in this entry. Amplification targeted TCR beta CDR3 regions from RNA transcripts. HTBI primers drove first-round RT-PCR of the TCR CDR3. MiXCR, applied by TCRdb to the multiplex PCR reads, yields one record per CDR3 protein. The sample carries fewer than 300,000 distinct CDR3 sequences, around 25% recorded once. This record belongs to a study of T cells in Graves' hyperthyroidism and ophthalmopathy. In the study overall: Blood was drawn when the patient was first diagnosed and still untreated.

Fresh peripheral blood, approximately 9.6 ml, yielded the PBMCs. The CDR3 has 17 amino acids. Deletions cut 0 bases from V and 0 bases from J, with 12 bases between. CDR1 MNHEY and CDR2 SVGAGI come from the germline V gene. The V gene is TRBV6-5, the J gene TRBJ1-5, with D uncertain. The sequence was collected from a man between 40 and 49 years old with Graves' hyperthyroidism that later progressed to Graves' ophthalmopathy. The sample taken for sequencing was blood. CDR3 loop: CASSYSGGRYSNQPQHF. The CDR3 DNA reads as TGTGCCAGCAGTTACTCGGGAGGGAGGTATAGCAATCAGCCCCAGCATTTT.